The 30 T cell receptor beta chains in this list originate from one sample, sequenced in a study of blood T cell repertoires in COVID-19. Sequenced by immunoSEQ multiplex PCR; TCRdb stores in-frame clones only, minus some. The sample has fewer than 200,000 clones, 90% seen once. Sequencing used peripheral blood. These TCRs come from a man in his fifties or sixties with acute or convalescent COVID-19.

As DNA, the CDR3 is TGTGCCATCAGAGGGACTAGCGAAATAGATACGCAGTATTTT. Protein: CAIRGTSEIDTQYF. V is TRBV10-3 and J is TRBJ2-3; 10 bases are a match to TRBD2. The J segment lost 5 bases and the V segment lost 6 bases, leaving 5 bases of the junction unmatched. The CDR3 has 14 residues. Germline CDR1 reads ENHRY; CDR2 reads SYGVKD.

The chain recombines TRBV27 with TRBJ2-2, with 9 positions matching TRBD1. This CDR3 contains 18 residues. Germline lookup yields CDR1 MNHEY and CDR2 SMNVEV (reference sequence). The junction had 9 bases not matched to a gene; V was cut back by 2 bases and J by 2 bases. CDR3 residues: CASSLLPQQGANTGELFF. In DNA form, the CDR3 reads TGTGCCAGCAGTTTACTCCCCCAACAGGGGGCAAACACCGGGGAGCTGTTTTTT.

The chain uses TRBV5-1 and TRBJ2-3, with D possibly being TRBD1 (6 bases). Trimming left V 5 bases short and J 2 bases short, with 12 bases between. The CDR3 contains 14 residues. Looked up from germline, CDR1 is SGHRS and CDR2 is YFSETQ. The CDR3 sequence is CASSGGPVTDTQYF. The CDR3 DNA sequence: TGCGCCAGCAGTGGGGGCCCAGTCACAGATACGCAGTATTTT.

The CDR3 reads CASSLGTGSSGNTIYF. The CDR3 bases are TGTGCCAGCAGCTTAGGGACGGGATCCTCTGGAAACACCATATATTTT. This chain joins TRBV7-8 and TRBJ1-3; D gene unclear. Between the trimmed V and J ends, which lost 1 base and 0 bases, there was a span of 10 bases. This CDR3 region has 16 residues. Germline V gene sequence: CDR1 SGHVS, CDR2 FQNEAQ.

The genes are TRBV28 and TRBJ2-1, with 7 bases matching TRBD2. There are 16 residues in the CDR3. Per germline, CDR1 MDHEN and CDR2 SYDVKM. V lost 6 bases, J lost 6 bases, and 14 bases stayed unmatched. The CDR3 protein is CASSPMGLPLINEQFF. CDR3 bases: TGTGCCAGCAGCCCTATGGGACTACCGTTGATCAATGAGCAGTTCTTC.

This chain joins TRBV24-1 and TRBJ2-2; TRBD1 matches at 8 bases. V was pared by 2 bases and J by 7 bases, with 5 bases of the junction left unmatched. This CDR3 has 15 amino acids. Germline CDR1 is KGHDR and CDR2 is SFDVKD. The CDR3 DNA reads TGTGCCACCAGTGATTCCAGGGGGCGAGTCGGGGAGCTGTTTTTT. It codes for CATSDSRGRVGELFF.

The sample holds one count of this clone. V usage is TRBV30 and J usage is TRBJ2-1; 8 bases align to TRBD2. Trimming took 5 bases from V and 1 from J; bases not matched to a gene: 10. Per germline, CDR1 GTSNPN and CDR2 SVGIG (reference sequence). The CDR3 spans 16 residues. The CDR3 DNA follows: TGTGCCTGGGGAAAGCGGGAGACCTCGTCCTACAATGAGCAGTTCTTC. Amino acids: CAWGKRETSSYNEQFF.

The genes are TRBV11-2 and TRBJ2-3, with 11 nucleotides matching TRBD2. Germline-derived CDR1 and CDR2 are SGHAT and FQNNGV. J was trimmed by 2 bases and V by 1 base; bases with no gene match: 5. The CDR3 spans 17 residues. CDR3 in amino acids: CASSLGPSGRFTDTQYF. The CDR3 DNA sequence: TGTGCCAGCAGCTTAGGACCTAGCGGGAGGTTCACAGATACGCAGTATTTT.

The V call is TRBV5-4, the J call TRBJ2-5; no clear D gene. This CDR3 contains 12 residues. Trimming shortened V by 4 bases and J by 5 bases, and 9 bases separated the two germline ends. In germline, CDR1 is SGHNT, CDR2 YYREEE (reference sequence). In nucleotides, the CDR3 is TGTGCCAGCAGCAGCGAGATGGAGACCCAGTACTTC. As protein: CASSSEMETQYF.

The chain carries TRBV28 and TRBJ1-4, with TRBD1 matching over 8 bases. The J segment lost 8 bases and the V segment lost 10 bases, leaving 15 bases of the junction unmatched. From germline, CDR1 is MDHEN and CDR2 SYDVKM. The CDR3 is 15 residues long. The CDR3 sequence: CATTRRQTGDEKLFF. CDR3 nucleotides: TGTGCCACGACTCGACGACAGACAGGGGACGAAAAACTGTTTTTT. Together with reference TRBV28 and TRBJ1-4, the CDR3 gives the full variable domain: DVKVTQSSRYLVKRTGEKVFLECVQDMDHENMFWYRQDPGLGLRLIYFSYDVKMKEKGDIPEGYSVSREKKERFSLILESASTNQTSMYLCATTRRQTGDEKLFFGSGTQLSVL.

The chain couples TRBV29-1 to TRBJ2-3, with D possibly matching TRBD2 (5 bases). From germline, CDR1 is SQVTM and CDR2 ANQGSEA. This CDR3 has 14 residues. The V end lost 5 bases, the J end lost 2 bases, and 14 bases lay between the germline ends. CDR3 region: CSVLPPGNTDTQYF. In DNA, the CDR3 is TGCAGCGTTCTACCCCCGGGGAACACAGATACGCAGTATTTT.

CDR3 DNA sequence: TGTGCCAGCAGCCAGGAGCTTTCAGGGGGGCTCAGTAATGGCTACACCTTC. This sequence encodes CASSQELSGGLSNGYTF. The chain combines TRBV3-1 (or the pseudogene TRBV3-2) with TRBJ1-2; 7 positions match TRBD1. The J segment lost 6 bases and the V segment lost 3 bases, leaving 16 bases of the junction unmatched. Germline V CDR1 and CDR2: LGHDT, YNNKEL (reference sequence). This CDR3 has 17 amino acids.

In nucleotides, the CDR3 is TGTGCCAGCAGCCAAACTAGCGGGAGGTGGGACAATGAGCAGTTCTTC. This sequence encodes CASSQTSGRWDNEQFF. V and J are TRBV3-1 (or the pseudogene TRBV3-2) and TRBJ2-1, with TRBD2 matching 12 bases. Germline CDR1 and CDR2: LGHDT and YNNKEL (reference sequence). The CDR3 has 16 amino acids. With 2 bases clipped from V and 5 bases from J, the junction kept 4 bases outside the gene matches.

J is TRBJ1-6 and V is TRBV7-9; perhaps TRBD1 as D (5 bases). Trimming removed 3 bases at V and 7 bases at J, with 7 bases between. Germline lookup yields CDR1 SEHNR and CDR2 FQNEAQ (reference sequence). The CDR3 length is 13 residues. The DNA for the CDR3 is TGTGCCAGCAGCTTGGGGCTCAATTCACCCCTCCACTTT. The encoded protein is CASSLGLNSPLHF.

This chain links TRBV19 with TRBJ2-1; 9 nucleotides agree with TRBD2. This CDR3 spans 15 amino acids. The V gene's germline CDR1 is LNHDA and CDR2 SQIVND (reference sequence). The junction had 8 bases not matched to a gene; V was cut back by 3 bases and J by 8 bases. In DNA form, the CDR3 reads TGTGCCAGTAGTATCTGGGCGGGGGGGTCCCATGAGCAGTTCTTC. It specifies CASSIWAGGSHEQFF.

This chain links TRBV6-1 with TRBJ2-1; 7 bases map to TRBD2. J was trimmed by 2 bases and V by 0 bases; bases with no gene match: 4. CDR3 size: 16 residues. The germline V gene has CDR1 MNHNS and CDR2 SASEGT. In nucleotides, the CDR3 is TGTGCCAGCAGTGAAGCAGGGAGCGGGGCCTACAATGAGCAGTTCTTC. It codes for CASSEAGSGAYNEQFF.

The rearrangement joins TRBV7-7 to TRBJ2-5; 14 bases agree with TRBD2. J lost 8 bases, V lost 5 bases, and 10 bases had no gene match. Germline values: CDR1 SSHAT, CDR2 FNYEAQ (reference sequence). This CDR3 is 16 amino acids long. CDR3 bases: TGTGCCAGCAGCGCCATGACTAGCGGGAGGGCCGTTACCCAGTACTTC. Encoded protein: CASSAMTSGRAVTQYF.

The V gene is TRBV10-3, the J gene TRBJ1-2, with 10 bases fitting TRBD1. J gave up 6 bases and V 3 bases, and 7 bases lay outside the gene matches. Germline V gene lookup returns CDR1 ENHRY and CDR2 SYGVKD. The CDR3 is 15 amino acids. As DNA, the CDR3 is TGTGCCATCAGTGACACCGGGACAGGGGTCAATGGCTACACCTTC. Its protein product is CAISDTGTGVNGYTF.

The chain is built from TRBV10-3 and TRBJ1-1; TRBD1 matches 8 bases. Per germline, CDR1 ENHRY and CDR2 SYGVKD. The junction had 10 bases not matched to a gene; V was cut back by 8 bases and J by 5 bases. The CDR3 is 14 residues long. The CDR3 DNA reads as TGTGCCATCGGACAGGGTCTTCGGCGTACTGAAGCTTTCTTT. It specifies CAIGQGLRRTEAFF.

This sequence joins TRBV19 and TRBJ2-3; 7 bases agree with TRBD2. The CDR3 totals 14 residues. J was trimmed by 7 bases and V by 3 bases; bases with no gene match: 7. Germline CDR1 LNHDA, CDR2 SQIVND (reference sequence). The CDR3 DNA sequence: TGTGCCAGTAGTATGGGACTAACCCCCTATACGCAGTATTTT. This encodes CASSMGLTPYTQYF. Looking up the rest from reference TRBV19 and TRBJ2-3 gives the full variable domain: DGGITQSPKYLFRKEGQNVTLSCEQNLNHDAMYWYRQDPGQGLRLIYYSQIVNDFQKGDIAEGYSVSREKKESFPLTVTSAQKNPTAFYLCASSMGLTPYTQYFGPGTRLTVL.

The chain has TRBV6-5 and TRBJ2-3; 7 positions agree with TRBD1. The CDR3 has 14 residues. Trimming at V came to 0 bases and at J to 3 bases, leaving 0 bases not matched to a gene. Germline CDR1 reads MNHEY; CDR2 reads SVGAGI. CDR3 sequence: CASSYSGQTDTQYF. CDR3 DNA: TGTGCCAGCAGTTACTCGGGACAGACAGATACGCAGTATTTT.

As DNA, the CDR3 is TGTGCCAGCTCACCCCGGCAGGGGGACTATGGCTACACCTTC. This encodes CASSPRQGDYGYTF. The chain combines TRBV18 with TRBJ1-2, with 7 positions matching TRBD1. The CDR3 length is 14 residues. Germline CDR1 reads KGHSH; CDR2 reads LQKENI. The V gene end was trimmed by 3 bases and the J gene end by 3 bases; junction bases not matched to a gene: 4.

The chain joins TRBV5-6 to TRBJ1-2, with D hard to call. Germline lookup yields CDR1 SGHDT and CDR2 YYEEEE. This CDR3 has 11 amino acids. V was clipped by 3 bases and J by 5 bases, with 5 bases between them. The CDR3 coding sequence is TGTGCCAGCAGCTCGACTTATGGCTACACCTTC. Protein product: CASSSTYGYTF.

The CDR3 spells CATSDPGTGTDTQYF. The CDR3 DNA reads TGTGCCACCAGTGACCCTGGGACAGGGACAGATACGCAGTATTTT. The genes are TRBV24-1 and TRBJ2-3, with TRBD1 matching over 9 bases. The CDR3 extends over 15 amino acids. The V segment lost 4 bases and the J segment 3 bases; nucleotides outside the gene matches: 4. Germline assignment: CDR1 KGHDR and CDR2 SFDVKD.

This clone was counted a single time. The rearrangement joins TRBV18 to TRBJ2-2, with 7 bases identical to TRBD1. V lost 0 bases, J lost 5 bases, and 0 bases stayed unmatched. CDR3 length: 14 amino acids. Germline V gene sequence: CDR1 KGHSH, CDR2 LQKENI. The chain's CDR3 is CASSPPTGTGELFF. CDR3 DNA sequence: TGTGCCAGCTCACCACCGACAGGGACCGGGGAGCTGTTTTTT.

The V gene is TRBV7-9, the J gene TRBJ2-4; tentative D call: TRBD1 (6 bases). Trimming stripped 5 bases from V and 8 bases from J, with 13 bases between. The CDR3 consists of 13 residues. The germline V gene encodes CDR1 SEHNR and CDR2 FQNEAQ (reference sequence). CDR3: CASSVGAGDIQYF. The CDR3 nucleotides are TGTGCCAGCAGCGTAGGGGCAGGGGACATTCAGTACTTC.

The rearrangement uses TRBV7-6 and TRBJ1-5; D uncertain. Trimming pared 1 base from V and 3 bases from J, leaving 10 bases between. This CDR3 comprises 15 residues. The V gene's germline CDR1 is SGHVS and CDR2 FNYEAQ. The chain's CDR3 is CASSLGRADNQPQHF. In nucleotides, the CDR3 is TGTGCCAGCAGCTTAGGGAGGGCGGACAATCAGCCCCAGCATTTT.

Only one count was recorded for this clone. The chain has TRBV5-1 and TRBJ1-6; 9 nucleotides align to TRBD1. This CDR3 is 14 amino acids long. The V segment lost 2 bases and the J segment 9 bases; nucleotides outside the gene matches: 3. Germline V lookup: CDR1 SGHRS, CDR2 YFSETQ. CDR3 protein: CASSLQGAGSPLHF. The CDR3 bases are TGCGCCAGCAGCTTACAGGGGGCGGGTTCACCCCTCCACTTT.

Comment on this clone: The germline gene is not matched at one end of the junction; a read error may be the cause. The chain joins TRBV6-6 to TRBJ1-1; D is perhaps TRBD1 (5 bases). Germline V CDR1 and CDR2: MNHNY, SVGAGI (reference sequence). The CDR3 is 12 residues long. The CDR3 here is CASTGGFTKAFF. For the CDR3, the DNA is TGTGCCAGTACCGGGGGTTTCACTAAAGCTTTCTTT.

The genes are TRBV2 and TRBJ2-5; perhaps TRBD1 as D (5 bases). Trimming removed 0 bases from V and 7 bases from J, with 12 bases in between. The germline CDR1 and CDR2 sequences are SNHLY and FYNNEI. This CDR3 has 14 residues. In nucleotides, the CDR3 is TGTGCCAGCAGTGAAGCGGTACAGGTGGGGACCCAGTACTTC. It is translated as CASSEAVQVGTQYF.